The rows below give T cell receptor beta chains drawn from one sample of a study of T cell repertoires in cytomegalovirus infection. TCRdb independently ran MiXCR on the reads; one entry per CDR3 protein. Of 750,000 to 950,000 distinct CDR3 sequences listed, roughly 28% were seen once; the top ten hold around 12%. The antigens these receptors bind are not known. The source material was cultured CD8+ T cells from PBMCs, sampled from culture after CMV antigen stimulation. These receptors originate from a human donor in good health (CMV status not recorded). Some clones in this sample may be carry-over from other donors' samples. CDR3s include the opening cysteine and the closing phenylalanine or tryptophan. A D gene is named only where the DNA matches it firmly. Some rows mark clone size as missing; the rest say once, few, many or name a class of expanded clone.

size,V,J,D,CDR3,DNA
.,TRBV7-4,TRBJ2-5,.,CASSLIAVLGFETQYF,TGTGCCAGCAGCTTAATCGCGGTGTTAGGTTTTGAGACCCAGTACTTC
few,TRBV18,TRBJ2-3,TRBD1,CASSPSRPGQGSTDTQYF,TGTGCCAGCTCACCATCTCGACCGGGACAGGGCAGCACAGATACGCAGTATTTT
few,TRBV6-1,TRBJ2-1,.,CASKGGHNEQFF,TGTGCCAGCAAGGGGGGACACAATGAGCAGTTCTTC
few,TRBV24-1,TRBJ2-1,.,CATSLGGRSYNEQFF,TGTGCCACCAGTTTAGGGGGTAGGTCCTACAATGAGCAGTTCTTC
.,TRBV7-9,TRBJ2-7,.,CASSKGTLLSYEQYF,TGTGCCAGCAGCAAAGGGACCTTACTCTCCTACGAGCAGTACTTC
once,TRBV6-4,TRBJ2-1,.,CASSDGRIGPSYNEQFF,TGTGCCAGCAGTGACGGACGGATCGGACCTTCCTACAATGAGCAGTTCTTC
few,TRBV5-6,TRBJ1-5,.,CASSLGVSSNQPQHF,TGTGCCAGCAGCTTGGGGGTTTCGAGCAATCAGCCCCAGCATTTT
few,TRBV19,TRBJ2-1,.,CASSIRNSRNEQFF,TGTGCCAGTAGTATAAGAAACAGTCGGAATGAGCAGTTCTTC
few,TRBV7-8,TRBJ2-3,.,CASSLSGGRSTDTQYF,TGTGCCAGCAGTCTCTCCGGGGGCCGTAGCACAGATACGCAGTATTTT
many,TRBV7-8,TRBJ1-5,.,CASSPPGGSNQPQHF,TGTGCCAGCAGCCCCCCAGGCGGTAGCAATCAGCCCCAGCATTTT